Below are 3 T cell receptor beta chains sequenced from a single sample in a study of cytomegalovirus exposure and HLA in healthy donors. Profiling relied on immunoSEQ multiplex PCR, and the TCRdb table lists in-frame clones only, not all of them. Here the sample spans fewer than 100,000 clones, approximately 90% being singletons. The sequenced material came from PBMCs. The receptors derive from a man aged 25 to 40 in good health and CMV-seronegative.

The chain joins TRBV6-6 to TRBJ1-1; possible D gene TRBD1, 5 bases. Germline-derived CDR1 and CDR2 are MNHNY and SVGAGI (reference sequence). The CDR3 sequence is 13 residues long. Trimming pared 5 bases from V and 1 base from J, leaving 8 bases between. CDR3 nucleotides: TGTGCCAGCAGTACTGGACAGAACACTGAAGCTTTCTTT. It translates to CASSTGQNTEAFF.

The chain combines TRBV29-1 with TRBJ2-5; possibly TRBD1 for D (6 bases). Germline V gives CDR1 SQVTM, CDR2 ANQGSEA. With 7 bases removed from V and 3 bases from J, the gap between germline ends came to 12 bases. There are 12 residues in the CDR3. The CDR3 DNA reads TGCAGCGCCCCCGGACAGAAAGAGACCCAGTACTTC. It codes for CSAPGQKETQYF. The full variable domain, with the rest looked up from reference TRBV29-1 and TRBJ2-5, is SAVISQKPSRDICQRGTSLTIQCQVDSQVTMMFWYRQQPGQSLTLIATANQGSEATYESGFVIDKFPISRPNLTFSTLTVSNMSPEDSSIYLCSAPGQKETQYFGPGTRLLVL.

The table lists this clone with a count of one. This sequence joins TRBV14 and TRBJ2-4; 7 nucleotides align to TRBD1. Trimming cost V 4 bases and J 1 base; bases outside gene matches: 13. The CDR3 covers 18 residues. Per the germline V gene, CDR1 is SGHDN and CDR2 is FVKESK. CDR3 bases: TGTGCCAGCAGCCCAACTATCAGGACAGGTCTTGCCAAAAACATTCAGTACTTC. Translated: CASSPTIRTGLAKNIQYF.